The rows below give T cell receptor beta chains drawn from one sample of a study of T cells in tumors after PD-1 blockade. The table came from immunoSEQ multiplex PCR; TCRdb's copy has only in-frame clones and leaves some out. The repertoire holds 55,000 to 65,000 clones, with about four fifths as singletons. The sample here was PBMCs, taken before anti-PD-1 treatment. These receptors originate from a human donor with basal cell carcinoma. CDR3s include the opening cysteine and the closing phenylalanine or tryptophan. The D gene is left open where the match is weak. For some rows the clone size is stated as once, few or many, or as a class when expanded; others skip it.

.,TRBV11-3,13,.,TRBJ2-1,CASSLRFYNEQFF,TGTGCCAGCAGCTTGAGATTCTACAATGAGCAGTTCTTC
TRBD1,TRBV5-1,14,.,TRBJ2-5,CASSLRTGEETQYF,TGCGCCAGCAGCTTGAGGACAGGGGAAGAGACCCAGTACTTC
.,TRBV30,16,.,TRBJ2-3,CAWVALGGGPSDTQYF,TGTGCCTGGGTAGCACTTGGGGGGGGGCCTTCAGATACGCAGTATTTT
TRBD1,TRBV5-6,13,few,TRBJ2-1,CASSRRDRVGQFF,TGTGCCAGCAGCCGCCGGGACAGGGTAGGGCAGTTCTTC
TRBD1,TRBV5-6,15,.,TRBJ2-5,CASSQRTGGEETQYF,TGTGCCAGCAGCCAGCGGACAGGGGGCGAAGAGACCCAGTACTTC
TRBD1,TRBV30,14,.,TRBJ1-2,CASNKGQVIYGYTF,TGTGCCTCGAACAAGGGACAGGTGATCTATGGCTACACCTTC
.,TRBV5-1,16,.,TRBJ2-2,CASSLVAGMGTGELFF,TGCGCCAGCAGCTTGGTGGCAGGGATGGGGACCGGGGAGCTGTTTTTT
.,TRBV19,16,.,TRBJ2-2,CASSTRGGFKTGELFF,TGTGCCAGTAGTACCAGGGGTGGGTTTAAGACCGGGGAGCTGTTTTTT
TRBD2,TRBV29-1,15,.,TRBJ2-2,CSVGTSGGAAGELFF,TGCAGCGTCGGGACTAGCGGGGGGGCCGCCGGGGAGCTGTTTTTT
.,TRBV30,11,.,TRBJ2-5,CAWNNQETQYF,TGTGCCTGGAATAACCAAGAGACCCAGTACTTC
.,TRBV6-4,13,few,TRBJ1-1,CASSDGENTEAFF,TGTGCCAGCAGTGATGGCGAGAACACTGAAGCTTTCTTT
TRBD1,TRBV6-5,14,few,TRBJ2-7,CASRKDRVLEEQYF,TGTGCCAGCAGAAAGGACAGGGTCCTAGAGGAGCAGTACTTC
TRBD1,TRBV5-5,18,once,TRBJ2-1,CASSLRAPRDRVYNEQFF,TGTGCCAGCAGCTTGAGGGCACCCCGGGACAGGGTATACAATGAGCAGTTCTTC
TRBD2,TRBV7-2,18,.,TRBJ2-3,CASSSIPLGAGGPDTQYF,TGTGCCAGCAGCTCTATCCCTTTAGGAGCGGGGGGGCCCGATACGCAGTATTTT
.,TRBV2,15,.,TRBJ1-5,CASSEAWISNQPQHF,TGTGCCAGCAGTGAAGCGTGGATATCCAATCAGCCCCAGCATTTT
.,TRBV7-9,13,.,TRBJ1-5,CASSFQGGQPQHF,TGTGCCAGCAGCTTTCAGGGCGGTCAGCCCCAGCATTTT
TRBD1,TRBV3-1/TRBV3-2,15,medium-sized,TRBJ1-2,CASSQEGQGPYGYTF,TGTGCCAGCAGCCAAGAGGGACAGGGCCCCTATGGCTACACCTTC
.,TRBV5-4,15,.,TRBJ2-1,CASSFPGPPSNEQFF,TGTGCCAGCAGCTTCCCCGGACCCCCGTCCAATGAGCAGTTCTTC
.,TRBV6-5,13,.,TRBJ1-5,CASNPTGNQPQHF,TGTGCCAGCAACCCAACGGGCAATCAGCCCCAGCATTTT
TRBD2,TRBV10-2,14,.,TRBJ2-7,CASSATSGGYEQYF,TGCGCCAGCAGTGCGACTAGCGGGGGTTACGAGCAGTACTTC
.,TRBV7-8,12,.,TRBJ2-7,CASSLKDYEQYF,TGTGCCAGCAGCCTAAAGGACTACGAGCAGTACTTC
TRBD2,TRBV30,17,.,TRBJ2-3,CAWRTGRVGGSGNTQYF,TGTGCCTGGAGAACGGGGCGGGTCGGGGGGTCGGGAAATACGCAGTATTTT
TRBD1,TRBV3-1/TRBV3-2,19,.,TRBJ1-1,CASSHHLTAGGVMNTEAFF,TGTGCCAGCAGCCACCATTTAACGGCAGGGGGGGTGATGAACACTGAAGCTTTCTTT
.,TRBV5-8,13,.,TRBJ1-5,CASSSTRNQPQHF,TGTGCCAGCAGTTCGACTCGCAATCAGCCCCAGCATTTT
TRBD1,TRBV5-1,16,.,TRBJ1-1,CASSPAIGQGLTEAFF,TGCGCCAGCAGCCCGGCGATTGGACAGGGGTTAACTGAAGCTTTCTTT
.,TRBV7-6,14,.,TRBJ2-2,CASSSIQGAGELFF,TGTGCCAGCAGCTCGATTCAGGGCGCCGGGGAGCTGTTTTTT
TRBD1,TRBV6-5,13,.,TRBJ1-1,CASSLQGSTEAFF,TGTGCCAGCAGCCTACAGGGGAGCACTGAAGCTTTCTTT
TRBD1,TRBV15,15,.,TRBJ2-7,CATSRDTGGTYEQYF,TGTGCCACCAGCAGAGATACAGGGGGGACCTACGAGCAGTACTTC
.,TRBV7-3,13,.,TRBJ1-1,CASSLDLNTEAFF,TGTGCCAGCAGCCTTGATCTGAACACTGAAGCTTTCTTT
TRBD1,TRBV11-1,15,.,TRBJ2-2,CASSADRGAAGELFF,TGTGCCAGCAGCGCGGACAGGGGGGCGGCCGGGGAGCTGTTTTTT
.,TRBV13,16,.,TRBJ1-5,CASSSRRAGKVQPQHF,TGTGCCAGCAGCTCTCGCAGGGCGGGCAAGGTTCAGCCCCAGCATTTT
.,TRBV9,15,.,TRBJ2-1,CASSVGSLGGNEQFF,TGTGCCAGCAGCGTAGGGTCTTTGGGGGGCAATGAGCAGTTCTTC
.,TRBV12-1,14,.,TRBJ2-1,CASSFGGEGNEQFF,TGTGCCAGCAGCTTTGGAGGGGAGGGCAATGAGCAGTTCTTC
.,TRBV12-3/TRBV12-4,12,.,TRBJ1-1,CASSLLKGEAFF,TGTGCCAGCAGTTTATTGAAGGGGGAAGCTTTCTTT
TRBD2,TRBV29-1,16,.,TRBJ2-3,CSVDGLAGESTDTQYF,TGCAGCGTTGATGGACTAGCGGGGGAAAGCACAGATACGCAGTATTTT
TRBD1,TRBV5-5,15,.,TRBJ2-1,CASSLGTGLLNEQFF,TGTGCCAGCAGCTTGGGGACAGGGTTACTCAATGAGCAGTTCTTC
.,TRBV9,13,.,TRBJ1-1,CATSRLENTEAFF,TGTGCCACCTCAAGGCTCGAGAACACTGAAGCTTTCTTT
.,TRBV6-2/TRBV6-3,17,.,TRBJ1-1,CASSPPPEQPIDTEAFF,TGTGCCAGCAGTCCGCCGCCAGAACAACCTATAGACACTGAAGCTTTCTTT
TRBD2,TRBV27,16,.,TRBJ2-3,CASSLNVAGTTDTQYF,TGTGCCAGCAGTTTGAACGTAGCGGGGACCACAGATACGCAGTATTTT
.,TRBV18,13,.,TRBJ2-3,CASSPPGTDTQYF,TGTGCCAGCTCACCACCGGGGACAGATACGCAGTATTTT
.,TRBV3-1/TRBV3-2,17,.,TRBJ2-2,CASSRKVGQTEHRGAVF,TGTGCCAGCAGCCGAAAAGTGGGGCAGACCGAACACCGGGGAGCTGTTTTT
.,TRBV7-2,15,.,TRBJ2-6,CASSLGGRGANVLTF,TGTGCCAGCAGCCTGGGGGGGCGTGGGGCCAACGTCCTGACTTTC
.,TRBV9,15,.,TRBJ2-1,CASSVRLVGYNEQFF,TGTGCCAGCAGCGTGAGGCTAGTGGGATACAATGAGCAGTTCTTC
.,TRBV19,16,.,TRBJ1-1,CASSQKSGEPNTEAFF,TGTGCCAGTAGTCAAAAATCCGGGGAACCTAACACTGAAGCTTTCTTT
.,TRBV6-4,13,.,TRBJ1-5,CASSVDSNQPQHF,TGTGCCAGCAGTGTAGATAGCAATCAGCCCCAGCATTTT
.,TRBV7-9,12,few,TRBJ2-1,CASSSRENEQFF,TGTGCCAGCAGCTCGAGGGAAAATGAGCAGTTCTTC
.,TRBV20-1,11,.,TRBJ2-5,CSASVGETQYF,TGCAGTGCTAGCGTCGGAGAGACCCAGTACTTC
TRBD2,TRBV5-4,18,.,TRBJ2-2,CASSQGLAGATNTGELFF,TGTGCCAGCAGCCAGGGACTAGCGGGGGCGACGAACACCGGGGAGCTGTTTTTT
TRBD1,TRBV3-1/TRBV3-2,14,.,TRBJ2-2,CASSQYQGAGELFF,TGTGCCAGCAGCCAATATCAGGGGGCCGGGGAGCTGTTTTTT
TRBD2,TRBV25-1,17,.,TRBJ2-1,CASSGKINSGGLHEQFF,TGTGCCAGCAGTGGAAAAATTAATAGCGGGGGTTTGCATGAGCAGTTCTTC